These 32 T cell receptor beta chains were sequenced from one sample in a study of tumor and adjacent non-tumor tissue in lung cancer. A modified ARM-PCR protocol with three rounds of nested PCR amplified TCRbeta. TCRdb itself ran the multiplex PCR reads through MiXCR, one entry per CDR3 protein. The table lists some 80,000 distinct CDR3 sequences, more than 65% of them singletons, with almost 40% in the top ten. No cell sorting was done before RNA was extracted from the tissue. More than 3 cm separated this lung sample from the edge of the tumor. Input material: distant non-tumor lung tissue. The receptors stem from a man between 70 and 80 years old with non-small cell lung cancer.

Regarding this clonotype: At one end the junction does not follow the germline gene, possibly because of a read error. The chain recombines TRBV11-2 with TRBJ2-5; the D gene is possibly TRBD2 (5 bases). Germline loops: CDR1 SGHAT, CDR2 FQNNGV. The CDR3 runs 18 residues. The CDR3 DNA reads TGTGCCAGCAGCTTAGTATGGAATAGCGTGGGCCGACAAGAGACACAGTACTTC. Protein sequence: CASSLVWNSVGRQETQYF.

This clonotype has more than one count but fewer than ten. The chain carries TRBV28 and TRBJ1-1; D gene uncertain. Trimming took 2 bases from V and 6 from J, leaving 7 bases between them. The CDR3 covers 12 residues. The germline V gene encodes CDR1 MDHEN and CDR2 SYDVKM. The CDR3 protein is CASSLTIAEAFF. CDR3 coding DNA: TGTGCCAGCAGTTTAACGATCGCTGAAGCTTTCTTT.

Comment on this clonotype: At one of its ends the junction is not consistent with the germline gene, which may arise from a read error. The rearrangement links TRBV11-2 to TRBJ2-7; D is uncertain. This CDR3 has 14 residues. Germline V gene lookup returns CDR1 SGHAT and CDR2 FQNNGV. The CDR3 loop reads CASSGYSISYEQYF. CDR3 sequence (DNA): TGTGCCAGCAGCGGGTACAGCATAAGCTACGAGCAGTACTTT. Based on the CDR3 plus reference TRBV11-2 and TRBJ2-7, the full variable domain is EAGVAQSPRYKIIEKRQSVAFWCNPISGHATLYWYQQILGQGPKLLIQFQNNGVVDDSQLPKDRFSAERLKGVDSTLKIQPAKLEDSAVYLCASSGYSISYEQYFGPGTRLTVT.

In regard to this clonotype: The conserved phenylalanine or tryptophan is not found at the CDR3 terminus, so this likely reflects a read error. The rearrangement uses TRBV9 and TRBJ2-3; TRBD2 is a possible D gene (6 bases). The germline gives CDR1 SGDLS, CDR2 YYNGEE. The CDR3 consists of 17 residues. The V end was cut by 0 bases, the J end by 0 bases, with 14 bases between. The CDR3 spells CASSVAPTRGSTDTQYL. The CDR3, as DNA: TGTGCCAGCAGCGTAGCCCCTACTCGGGGGAGCACAGATACGCAGTATCTT.

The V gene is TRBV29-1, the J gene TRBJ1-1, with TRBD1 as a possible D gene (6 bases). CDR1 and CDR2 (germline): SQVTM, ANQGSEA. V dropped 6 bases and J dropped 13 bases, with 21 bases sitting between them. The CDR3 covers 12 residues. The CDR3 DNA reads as TGCAGCGTCCTGGGGGCTGCGGGTTGGCTTTTCTTT. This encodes CSVLGAAGWLFF.

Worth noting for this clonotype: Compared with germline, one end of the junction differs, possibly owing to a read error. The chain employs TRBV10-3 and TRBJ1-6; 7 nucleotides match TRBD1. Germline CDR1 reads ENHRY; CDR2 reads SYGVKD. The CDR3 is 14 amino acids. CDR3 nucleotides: TGTGCCATCAATAGACAGGGATCTAATTCACCCCTCCATTTT. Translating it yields CAINRQGSNSPLHF.

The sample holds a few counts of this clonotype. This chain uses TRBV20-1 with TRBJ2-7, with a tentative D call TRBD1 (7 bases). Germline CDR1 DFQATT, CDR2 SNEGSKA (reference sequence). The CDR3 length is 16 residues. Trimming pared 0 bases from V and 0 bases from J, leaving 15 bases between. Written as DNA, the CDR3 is TGCAGTGCTAGAGATCAGGGGGGACGGAACTCCTACGAGCAGTACTTC. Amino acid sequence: CSARDQGGRNSYEQYF.

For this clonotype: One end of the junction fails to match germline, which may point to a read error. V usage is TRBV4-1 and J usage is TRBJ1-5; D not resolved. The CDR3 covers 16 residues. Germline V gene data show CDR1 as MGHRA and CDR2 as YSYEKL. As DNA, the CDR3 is TGCGCCAACAGCCAAGTGCCTACCTATAGCAATCAGCCCCAGCATTTT. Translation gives CANSQVPTYSNQPQHF.

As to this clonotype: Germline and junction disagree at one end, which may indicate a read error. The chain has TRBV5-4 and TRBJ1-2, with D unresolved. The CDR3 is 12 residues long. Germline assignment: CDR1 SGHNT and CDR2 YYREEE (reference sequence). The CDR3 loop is CASILYSYGYTF. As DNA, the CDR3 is TGTGCCAGCATCTTGTATAGCTATGGCTACACCTTC.

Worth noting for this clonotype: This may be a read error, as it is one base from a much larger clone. This chain's CDR3 is CASRVTSGRASYNEQYF. The CDR3 DNA reads TGTGCCAGCAGAGTGACTAGCGGGAGGGCCTCCTACAATGAGCAGTACTTC. The chain joins TRBV6-2 or TRBV6-3 to TRBJ2-1; 14 nucleotides match TRBD2. Near its end, the DNA agrees better with TRBJ2-7, so the J call may be wrong. CDR3 length: 17 amino acids. The V gene's germline CDR1 is MNHEY and CDR2 SVGEGT.

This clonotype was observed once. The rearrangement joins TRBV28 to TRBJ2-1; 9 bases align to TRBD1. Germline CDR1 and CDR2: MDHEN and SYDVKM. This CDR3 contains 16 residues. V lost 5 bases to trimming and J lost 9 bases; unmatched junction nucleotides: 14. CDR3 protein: CASSHVRNRGQGEQFF. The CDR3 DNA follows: TGTGCCAGCAGTCATGTTCGGAACAGGGGGCAGGGTGAGCAGTTCTTC. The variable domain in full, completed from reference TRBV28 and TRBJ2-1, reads DVKVTQSSRYLVKRTGEKVFLECVQDMDHENMFWYRQDPGLGLRLIYFSYDVKMKEKGDIPEGYSVSREKKERFSLILESASTNQTSMYLCASSHVRNRGQGEQFFGPGTRLTVL.

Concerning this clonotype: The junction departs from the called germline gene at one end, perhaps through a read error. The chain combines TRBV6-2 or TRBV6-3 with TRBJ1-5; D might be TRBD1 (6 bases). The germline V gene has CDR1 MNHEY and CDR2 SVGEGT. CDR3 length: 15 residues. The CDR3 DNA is TGTGCCAGCAATCAGAACCTGGGGGGCAAACAGCCCCAGCATTTT. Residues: CASNQNLGGKQPQHF.

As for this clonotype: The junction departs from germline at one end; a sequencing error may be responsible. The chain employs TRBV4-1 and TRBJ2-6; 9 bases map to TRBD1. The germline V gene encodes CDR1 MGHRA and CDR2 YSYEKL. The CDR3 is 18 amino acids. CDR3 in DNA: TGCGCCAGCAGGCCCCAGTTGGGACAGGGCTCTGGGGTCAACGTACTGACTTTC. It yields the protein CASRPQLGQGSGVNVLTF.

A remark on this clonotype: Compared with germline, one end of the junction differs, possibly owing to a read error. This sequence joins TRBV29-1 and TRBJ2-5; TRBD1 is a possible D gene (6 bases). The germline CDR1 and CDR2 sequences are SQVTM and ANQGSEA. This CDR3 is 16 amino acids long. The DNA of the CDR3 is TGCATCGCCAAGCCCTACCTCCTGACAGGTCAAGAGACCCAGTACTTT. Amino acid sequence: CIAKPYLLTGQETQYF.

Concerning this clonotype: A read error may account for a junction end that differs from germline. The CDR3 spells CASNQADRLPQHF. CDR3 coding DNA: TGCGCCAGCAACCAAGCGGACAGACTGCCCCAGCATTTT. The V call is TRBV4-1, the J call TRBJ1-5; TRBD1 might be the D (6 bases). Germline V gene lookup returns CDR1 MGHRA and CDR2 YSYEKL. The CDR3 runs 13 residues.

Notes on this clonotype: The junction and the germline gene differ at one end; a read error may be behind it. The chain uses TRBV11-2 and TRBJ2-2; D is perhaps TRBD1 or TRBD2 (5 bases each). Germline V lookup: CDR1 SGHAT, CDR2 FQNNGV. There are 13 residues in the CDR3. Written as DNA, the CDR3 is TGTGCCAGCTGCTTACAGCGTCGAGGGGAGCTATTTTTT. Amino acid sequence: CASCLQRRGELFF. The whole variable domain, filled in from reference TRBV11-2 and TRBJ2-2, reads EAGVAQSPRYKIIEKRQSVAFWCNPISGHATLYWYQQILGQGPKLLIQFQNNGVVDDSQLPKDRFSAERLKGVDSTLKIQPAKLEDSAVYLCASCLQRRGELFFGEGSRLTVL.

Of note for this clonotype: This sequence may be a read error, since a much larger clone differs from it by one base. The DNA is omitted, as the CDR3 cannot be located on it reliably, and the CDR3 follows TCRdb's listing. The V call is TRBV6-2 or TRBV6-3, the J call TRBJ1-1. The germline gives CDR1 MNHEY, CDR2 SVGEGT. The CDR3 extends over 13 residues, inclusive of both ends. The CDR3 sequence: CASSSSENNEAFF.

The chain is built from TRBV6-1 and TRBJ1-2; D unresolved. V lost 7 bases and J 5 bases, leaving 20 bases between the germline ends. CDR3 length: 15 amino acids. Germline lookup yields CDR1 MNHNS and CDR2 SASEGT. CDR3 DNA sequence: TGTGCCAGCACTTCAAGCGCCGGGAGAGGATATGGCTACACCTTC. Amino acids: CASTSSAGRGYGYTF.

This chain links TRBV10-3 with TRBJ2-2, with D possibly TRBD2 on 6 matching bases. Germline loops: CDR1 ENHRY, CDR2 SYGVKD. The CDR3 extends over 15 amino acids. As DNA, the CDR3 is TGTACCGACCTGGCTAGCGCTCAGAACACCGGGGAGCTGTTTTTT. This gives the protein CTDLASAQNTGELFF.

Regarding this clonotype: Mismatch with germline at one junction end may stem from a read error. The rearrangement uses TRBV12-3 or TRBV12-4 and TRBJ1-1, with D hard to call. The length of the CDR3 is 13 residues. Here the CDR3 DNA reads TGTCCCAGCAGTTTAGAACAATACACTGAAGCTTTCTTT. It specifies CPSSLEQYTEAFF.

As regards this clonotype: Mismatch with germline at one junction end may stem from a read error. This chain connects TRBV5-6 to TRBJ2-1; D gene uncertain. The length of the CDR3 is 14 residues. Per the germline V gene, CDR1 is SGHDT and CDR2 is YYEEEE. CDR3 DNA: TGTGTCAGCAGCTTTGAAGGCCACCACAATGAGCAGTTCTTC. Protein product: CVSSFEGHHNEQFF.

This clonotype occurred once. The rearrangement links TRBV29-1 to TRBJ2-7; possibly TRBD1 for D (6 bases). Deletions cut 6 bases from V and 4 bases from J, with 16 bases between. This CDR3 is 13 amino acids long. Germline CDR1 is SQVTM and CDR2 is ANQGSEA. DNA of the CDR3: TGCAGCGTGGTCGGGACATGGGAGTACGAGCAGTACTTC. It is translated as CSVVGTWEYEQYF.

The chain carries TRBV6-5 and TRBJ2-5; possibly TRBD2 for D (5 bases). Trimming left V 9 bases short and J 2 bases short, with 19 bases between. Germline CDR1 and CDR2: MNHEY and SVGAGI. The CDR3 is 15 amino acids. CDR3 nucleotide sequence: TGTGCCAGTAACCCTTGGACGGGAACACAAGAGACCCAGTACTTC. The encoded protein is CASNPWTGTQETQYF.

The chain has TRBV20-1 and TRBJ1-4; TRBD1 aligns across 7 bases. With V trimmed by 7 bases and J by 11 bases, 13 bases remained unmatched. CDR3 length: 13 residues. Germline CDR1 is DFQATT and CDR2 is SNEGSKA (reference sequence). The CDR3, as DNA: TGCAGTGATATAGAATCTTCGGGACAGAAACTGTTTTTT. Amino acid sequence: CSDIESSGQKLFF.

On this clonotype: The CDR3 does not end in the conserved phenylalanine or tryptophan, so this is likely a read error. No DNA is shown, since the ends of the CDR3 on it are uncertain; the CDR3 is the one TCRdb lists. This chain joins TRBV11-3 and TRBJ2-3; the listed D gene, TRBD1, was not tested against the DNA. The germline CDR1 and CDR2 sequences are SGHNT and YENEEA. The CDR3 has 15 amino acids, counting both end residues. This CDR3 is CPSTRREVSTDTEYI.

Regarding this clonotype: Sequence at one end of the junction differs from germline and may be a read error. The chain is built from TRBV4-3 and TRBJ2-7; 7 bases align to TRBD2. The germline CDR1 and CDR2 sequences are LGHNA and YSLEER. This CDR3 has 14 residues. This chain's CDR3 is CANSQAGSSYEQYF. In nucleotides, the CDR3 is TGCGCCAACAGCCAAGCGGGGAGTTCATACGAGCAGTACTTC.

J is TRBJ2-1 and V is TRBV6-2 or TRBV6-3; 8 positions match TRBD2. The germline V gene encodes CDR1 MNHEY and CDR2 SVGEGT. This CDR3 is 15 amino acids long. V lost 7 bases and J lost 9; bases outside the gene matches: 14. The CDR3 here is CASTITGGAASEQFF. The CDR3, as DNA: TGTGCCAGCACGATAACGGGAGGGGCAGCGAGTGAGCAGTTCTTC.

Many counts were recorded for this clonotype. The CDR3 nucleotides are TGTGCCAGCAGCTTAGCGGGGGCTGGCACTGAAGCTTTCTTT. It codes for CASSLAGAGTEAFF. V usage is TRBV7-9 and J usage is TRBJ1-1; perhaps TRBD1 as D (6 bases). Per germline, CDR1 SEHNR and CDR2 FQNEAQ (reference sequence). This CDR3 is built from 14 residues. V lost 0 bases, J lost 4 bases, and 9 bases lay in between.

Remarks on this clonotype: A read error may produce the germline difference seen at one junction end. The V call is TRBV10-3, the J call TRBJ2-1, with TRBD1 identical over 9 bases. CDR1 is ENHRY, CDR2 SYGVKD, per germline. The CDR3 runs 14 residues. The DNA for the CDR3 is TGTGCCGTCAGTTCGGGACAGGGAGTACATGAGCAGCTCTTC. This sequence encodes CAVSSGQGVHEQLF.

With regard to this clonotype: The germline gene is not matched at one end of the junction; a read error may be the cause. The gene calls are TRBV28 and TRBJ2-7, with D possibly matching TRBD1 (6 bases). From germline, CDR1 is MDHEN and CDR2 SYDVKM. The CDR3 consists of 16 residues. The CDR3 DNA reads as TGTGCCAGCAGAGGCCTCAGGGGAAGGGGCTCCTACGAGCAGTACTTT. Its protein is CASRGLRGRGSYEQYF.

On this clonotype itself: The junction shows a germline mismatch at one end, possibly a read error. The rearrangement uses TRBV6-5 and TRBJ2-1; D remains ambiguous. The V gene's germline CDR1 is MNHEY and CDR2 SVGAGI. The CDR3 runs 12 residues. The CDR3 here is CASSSDCNDQFF. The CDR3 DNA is TGTGCCAGCAGTTCAGACTGCAATGATCAGTTCTTC.

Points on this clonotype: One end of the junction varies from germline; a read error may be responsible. CDR3 nucleotide sequence: TGTAGCGTTCAAGTTCCGGAACAGGGGAGTGGCTACACCTTC. It translates to CSVQVPEQGSGYTF. V and J are TRBV29-1 and TRBJ1-2; 7 bases are shared with TRBD1. This CDR3 has 14 amino acids. Germline values: CDR1 SQVTM, CDR2 ANQGSEA.